This T cell receptor beta chain was found in a study of T cell repertoires in cytomegalovirus infection. Study context: Public signatures in TCR beta pointed to CMV infection and matching HLA type. Study-wide points: Dominating the ex vivo response were HLA-C-restricted CMV-specific TCR beta clonotypes.

This clonotype has just a few counts. Its target is not known. Each CDR3 protein gets one entry after TCRdb re-called the reads with MiXCR. The sample records 290,000 or so distinct CDR3 sequences, about 25% being singletons. The germline V gene encodes CDR1 SEHNR and CDR2 FQNEAQ (reference sequence). The CDR3 covers 16 residues. Unmatched junction bases numbered 10, after V lost 8 bases and J lost 0 bases. V usage is TRBV7-9 and J usage is TRBJ2-1; the match to TRBD2 covers 7 bases. The receptor's source is a human donor in good health (CMV status not recorded). Some clones in this sample may be carry-over from other donors' samples. Sequencing was carried out using PBMCs. The CDR3 protein is CASARAGESSYNEQFF. For the CDR3, the DNA is TGTGCCAGCGCTCGGGCGGGGGAAAGCTCCTACAATGAGCAGTTCTTC.